Sequencing of this T cell receptor beta chain was carried out in a study of TIL therapy for anti-PD-1-resistant metastatic lung cancer. General observations from the study: Many TIL product clones were absent from baseline tumor, suggesting clonal contraction.

The immunoSEQ assay was v3. Libraries were sequenced to 1.5 million to 2.5 million read pairs (survey) or about 4.5-6 million (deep). TCRdb's table, derived via immunoSEQ multiplex PCR, lists solely in-frame clones and lacks some. The sample includes just over 25,000 clones, 55% to 80% seen only once; the top ten take around 7.2%. Regarding this clone: Its matching antigen is unknown.

Time point meaning: pre-treatment sample, taken before nivolumab and TIL therapy. Pleural nodules or supraclavicular lymph nodes made up most of the excised metastases sampled. Progressing patients received lymphodepletion, expanded TIL infusion and IL-2. Germline V gene lookup returns CDR1 SGHDT and CDR2 YYEEEE. Trimming cost V 0 bases and J 4 bases, with 13 bases left between them. The CDR3 is made up of 16 amino acids. This TCR was sampled from a person between 30 and 79 years old with non-small cell lung cancer. This sample comprised tumor tissue, obtained at baseline. V usage is TRBV5-6 and J usage is TRBJ2-2, with D unresolved. Here the CDR3 DNA reads TGTGCCAGCAGCTTGGGGGTCTATTCCCCCACCGGGGAGCTGTTTTTT. As protein: CASSLGVYSPTGELFF.